This is a list of T cell receptor beta chains from one sample in a study of cytomegalovirus exposure and HLA in healthy donors. Clones were sequenced by immunoSEQ multiplex PCR, and TCRdb holds only the in-frame ones, with some missing. Of about 140,000 clones listed, around four fifths are singletons. Sequencing input: PBMCs. All receptors come from a man aged 30 to 39 in good health and CMV-seronegative. Each CDR3 is given without its conserved first and last residue.

V gene	J gene	CDR3 protein
TRBV2	TRBJ2-3	ASSGISGGSHTQY
TRBV5-1	TRBJ2-7	ASSFEAFRDEQY
TRBV9	TRBJ2-5	ASSVGLAGGRETQY
TRBV7-2	TRBJ2-1	ASSISYYNEQF
TRBV5-5	TRBJ2-5	ASRNGREGETQY
TRBV6-5	TRBJ2-5	ASSYTYTGSETQY
TRBV29-1	TRBJ1-1	SVDRGTEAF
TRBV12-5	TRBJ2-7	ASDKREFYEQY
TRBV27	TRBJ1-2	ASRPRGGGGGYT
TRBV4-1	TRBJ2-1	ASSRGPGQDHNEQF
TRBV5-4	TRBJ2-7	ASSLARGGASGVYEQY
TRBV19	TRBJ2-7	ASSTSGPRATYEQY
TRBV4-1	TRBJ1-1	ASSQEGSLTGVNTEAF
TRBV4-1	TRBJ2-2	ASSQVGGLNTGELF
TRBV14	TRBJ2-5	ASSPRTSGKETQY
TRBV28	TRBJ1-2	ASSLSAGNYGYT
TRBV5-1	TRBJ2-7	ASSQGTGGSYEQY
TRBV6-5	TRBJ2-3	ASSYVAGSTDTQY
TRBV6-1	TRBJ1-1	ASSEGGGKTEAF
TRBV5-6	TRBJ1-1	ASSSQGHTEAF
TRBV27	TRBJ2-5	ASSFRKVERQETQY
TRBV5-1	TRBJ2-5	ASSLVSGEETQY
TRBV6-1	TRBJ1-2	ASRQGSYGYT
TRBV28	TRBJ2-7	ASSLQEVFYEQY
TRBV28	TRBJ2-2	ASRSGDKNTGELF
TRBV28	TRBJ1-3	ASSTGGSGGNTIY
TRBV2	TRBJ1-1	ASSGAVMNTEAF
TRBV4-2	TRBJ1-4	ASSLRPGQGNEKLF
TRBV5-5	TRBJ1-2	ASSWGRDRGDYGYT
TRBV30	TRBJ1-1	AWSLPGVSGAF
TRBV28	TRBJ1-1	ASSTRQEITEAF
TRBV12-5	TRBJ2-5	ASGLVRGYQETQY
TRBV5-8	TRBJ1-1	ASSLGGMNTEAF
TRBV28	TRBJ1-5	ASSLYSNQPQH
TRBV20-1	TRBJ2-1	SARTGYEQF
TRBV5-1	TRBJ2-2	ASSVSGINTGELF
TRBV27	TRBJ1-6	ASSLTAESSYNSPLH